This T cell receptor (beta chain) was profiled in a study of regulatory T cells in long-lasting Graves disease. Ten or more counts support this clonotype. Described time point: newly diagnosed GD, antithyroid drugs for less than 3 months. PBMC-extracted RNA yielded the TCR library. Relying on iRepertoire HTBI primers and Arm-PCR of CDR3 regions, the team built TCR beta libraries. In the source study's methods: The identification of under 65 TRBV and 14 TRBJ segments was made across samples. TCRdb called the multiplex PCR reads again in MiXCR, with one record for every CDR3 protein. The V and J calls and clone size are TCRdb's, not the authors'. The sample consists of about 610,000 distinct CDR3 sequences, approximately 16% of them appearing once. Separately, the same data were catalogued under a study of T cells in Graves' hyperthyroidism and ophthalmopathy.

The source of this sequence is a man in his late teens or twenties with Graves disease. The sequenced sample was peripheral blood mononuclear cells (PBMCs), obtained at new diagnosis, from a patient treated with antithyroid drugs.

CDR3 DNA: TGCAGTGCTAGGAGGGGGAATCAGCCCCAGCATTTT. Its protein is CSARRGNQPQHF. This chain connects TRBV20-1 to TRBJ1-5; D is possibly TRBD1 (6 bases). The germline V gene has CDR1 DFQATT and CDR2 SNEGSKA (reference sequence). CDR3 length: 12 amino acids. The V end was cut by 3 bases, the J end by 4 bases, with 7 bases between.